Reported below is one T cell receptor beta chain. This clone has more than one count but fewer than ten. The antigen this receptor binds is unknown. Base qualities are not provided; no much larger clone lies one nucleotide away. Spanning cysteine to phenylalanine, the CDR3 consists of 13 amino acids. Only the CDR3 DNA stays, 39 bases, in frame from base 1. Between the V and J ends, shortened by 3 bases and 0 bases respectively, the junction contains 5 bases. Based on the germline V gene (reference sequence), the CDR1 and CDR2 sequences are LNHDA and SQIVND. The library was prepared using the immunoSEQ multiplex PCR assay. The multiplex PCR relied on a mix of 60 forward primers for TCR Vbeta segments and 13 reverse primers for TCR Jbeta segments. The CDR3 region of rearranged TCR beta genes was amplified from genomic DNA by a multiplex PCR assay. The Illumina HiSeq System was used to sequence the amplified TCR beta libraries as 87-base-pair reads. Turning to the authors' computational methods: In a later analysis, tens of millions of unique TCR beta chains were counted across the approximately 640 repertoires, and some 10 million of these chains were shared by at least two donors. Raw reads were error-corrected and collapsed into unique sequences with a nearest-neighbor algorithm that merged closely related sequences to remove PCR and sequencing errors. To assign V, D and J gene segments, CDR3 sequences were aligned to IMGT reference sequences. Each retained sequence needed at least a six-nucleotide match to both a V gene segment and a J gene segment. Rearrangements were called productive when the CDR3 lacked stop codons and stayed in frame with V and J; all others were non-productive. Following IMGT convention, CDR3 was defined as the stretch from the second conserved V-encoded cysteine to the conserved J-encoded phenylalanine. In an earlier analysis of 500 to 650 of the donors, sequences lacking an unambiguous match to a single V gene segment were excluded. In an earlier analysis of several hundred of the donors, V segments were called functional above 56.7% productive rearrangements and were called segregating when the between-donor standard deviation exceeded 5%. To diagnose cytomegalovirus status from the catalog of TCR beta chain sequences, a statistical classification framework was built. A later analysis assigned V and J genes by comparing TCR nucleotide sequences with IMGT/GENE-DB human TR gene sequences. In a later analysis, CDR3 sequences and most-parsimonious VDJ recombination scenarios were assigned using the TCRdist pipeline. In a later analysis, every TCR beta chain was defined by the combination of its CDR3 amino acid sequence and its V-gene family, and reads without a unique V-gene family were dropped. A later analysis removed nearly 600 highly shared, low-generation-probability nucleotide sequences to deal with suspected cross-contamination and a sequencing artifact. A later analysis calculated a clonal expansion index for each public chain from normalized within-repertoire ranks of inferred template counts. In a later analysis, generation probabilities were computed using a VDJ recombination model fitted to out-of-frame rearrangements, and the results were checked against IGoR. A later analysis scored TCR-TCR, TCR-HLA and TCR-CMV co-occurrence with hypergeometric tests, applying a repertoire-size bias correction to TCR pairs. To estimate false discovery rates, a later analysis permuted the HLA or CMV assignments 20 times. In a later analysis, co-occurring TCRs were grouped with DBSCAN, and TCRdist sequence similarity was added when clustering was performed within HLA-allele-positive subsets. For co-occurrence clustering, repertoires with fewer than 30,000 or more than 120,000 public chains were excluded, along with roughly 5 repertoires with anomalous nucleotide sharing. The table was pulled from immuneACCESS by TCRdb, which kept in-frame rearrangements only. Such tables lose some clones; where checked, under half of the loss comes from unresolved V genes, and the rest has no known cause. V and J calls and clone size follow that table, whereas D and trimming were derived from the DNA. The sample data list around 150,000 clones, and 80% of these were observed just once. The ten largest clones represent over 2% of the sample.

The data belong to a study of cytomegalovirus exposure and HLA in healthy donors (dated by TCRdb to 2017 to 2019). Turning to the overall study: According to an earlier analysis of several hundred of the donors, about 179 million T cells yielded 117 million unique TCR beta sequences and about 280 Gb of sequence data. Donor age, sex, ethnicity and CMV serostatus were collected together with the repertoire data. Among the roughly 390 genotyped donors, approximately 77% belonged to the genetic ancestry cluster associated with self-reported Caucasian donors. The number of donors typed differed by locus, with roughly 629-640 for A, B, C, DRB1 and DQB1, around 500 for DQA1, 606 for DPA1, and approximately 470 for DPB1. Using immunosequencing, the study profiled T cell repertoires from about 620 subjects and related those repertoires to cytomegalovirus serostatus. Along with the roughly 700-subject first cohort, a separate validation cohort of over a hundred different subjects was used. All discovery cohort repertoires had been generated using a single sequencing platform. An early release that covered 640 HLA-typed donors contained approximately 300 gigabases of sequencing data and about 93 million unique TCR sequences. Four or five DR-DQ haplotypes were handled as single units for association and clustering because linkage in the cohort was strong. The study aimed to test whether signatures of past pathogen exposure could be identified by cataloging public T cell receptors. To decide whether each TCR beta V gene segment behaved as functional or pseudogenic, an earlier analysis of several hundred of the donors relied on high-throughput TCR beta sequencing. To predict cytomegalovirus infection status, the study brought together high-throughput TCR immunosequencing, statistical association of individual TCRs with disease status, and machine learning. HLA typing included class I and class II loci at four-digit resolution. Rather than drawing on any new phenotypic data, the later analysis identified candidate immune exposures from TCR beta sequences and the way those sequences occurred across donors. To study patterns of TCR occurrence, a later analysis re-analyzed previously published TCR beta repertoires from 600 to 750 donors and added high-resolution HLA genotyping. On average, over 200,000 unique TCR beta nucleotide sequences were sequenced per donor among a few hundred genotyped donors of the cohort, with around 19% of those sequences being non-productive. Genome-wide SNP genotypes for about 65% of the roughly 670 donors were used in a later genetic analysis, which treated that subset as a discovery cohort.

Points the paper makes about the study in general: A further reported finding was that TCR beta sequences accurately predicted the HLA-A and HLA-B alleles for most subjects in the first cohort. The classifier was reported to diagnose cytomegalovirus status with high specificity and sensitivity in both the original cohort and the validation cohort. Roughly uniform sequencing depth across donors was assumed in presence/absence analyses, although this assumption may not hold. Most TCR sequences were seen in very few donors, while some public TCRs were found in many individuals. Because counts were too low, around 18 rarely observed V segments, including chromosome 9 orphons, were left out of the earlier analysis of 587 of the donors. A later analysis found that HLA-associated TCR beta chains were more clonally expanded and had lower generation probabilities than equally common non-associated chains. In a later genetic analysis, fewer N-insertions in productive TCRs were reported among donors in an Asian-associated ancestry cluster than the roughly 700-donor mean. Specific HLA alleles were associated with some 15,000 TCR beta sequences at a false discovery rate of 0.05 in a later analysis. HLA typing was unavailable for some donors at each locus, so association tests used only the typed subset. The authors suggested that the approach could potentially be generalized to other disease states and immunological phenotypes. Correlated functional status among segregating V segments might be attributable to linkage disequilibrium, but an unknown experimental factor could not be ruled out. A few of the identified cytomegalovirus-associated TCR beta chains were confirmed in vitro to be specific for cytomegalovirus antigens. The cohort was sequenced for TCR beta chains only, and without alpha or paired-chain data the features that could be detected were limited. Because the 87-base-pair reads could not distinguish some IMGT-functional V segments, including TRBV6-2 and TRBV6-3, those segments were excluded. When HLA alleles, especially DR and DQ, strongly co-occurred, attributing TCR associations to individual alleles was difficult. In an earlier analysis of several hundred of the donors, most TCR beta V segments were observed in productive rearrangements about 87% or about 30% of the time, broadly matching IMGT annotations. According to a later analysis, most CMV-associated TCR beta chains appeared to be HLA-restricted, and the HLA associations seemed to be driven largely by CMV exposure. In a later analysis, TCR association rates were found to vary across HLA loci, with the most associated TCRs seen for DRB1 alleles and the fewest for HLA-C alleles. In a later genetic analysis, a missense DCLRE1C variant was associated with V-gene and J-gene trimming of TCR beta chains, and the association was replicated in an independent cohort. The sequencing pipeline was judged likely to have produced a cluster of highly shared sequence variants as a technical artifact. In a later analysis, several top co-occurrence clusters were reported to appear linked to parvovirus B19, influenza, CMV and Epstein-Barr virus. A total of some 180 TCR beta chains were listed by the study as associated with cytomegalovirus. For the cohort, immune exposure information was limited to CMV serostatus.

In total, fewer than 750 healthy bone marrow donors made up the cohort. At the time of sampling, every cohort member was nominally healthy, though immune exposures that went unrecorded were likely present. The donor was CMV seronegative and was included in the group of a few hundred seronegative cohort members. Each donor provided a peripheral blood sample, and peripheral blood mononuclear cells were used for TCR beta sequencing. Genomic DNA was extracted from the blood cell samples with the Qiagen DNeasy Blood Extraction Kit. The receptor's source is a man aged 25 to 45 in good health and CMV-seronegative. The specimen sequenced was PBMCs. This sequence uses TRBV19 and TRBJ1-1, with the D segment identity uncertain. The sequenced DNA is TGTGCCAGTAGTATGAGAGTGAACACTGAAGCTTTCTTT. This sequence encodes CASSMRVNTEAFF.